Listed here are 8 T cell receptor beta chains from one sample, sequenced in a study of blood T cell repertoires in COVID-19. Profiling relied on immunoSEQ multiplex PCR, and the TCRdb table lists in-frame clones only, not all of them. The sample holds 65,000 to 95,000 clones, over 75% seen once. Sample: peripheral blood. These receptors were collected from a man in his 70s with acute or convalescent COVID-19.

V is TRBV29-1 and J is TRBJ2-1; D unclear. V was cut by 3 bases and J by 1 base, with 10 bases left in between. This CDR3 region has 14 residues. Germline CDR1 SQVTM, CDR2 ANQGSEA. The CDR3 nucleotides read TGCAGCGTTGATGAGGTTTATTCCTACAATGAGCAGTTCTTC. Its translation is CSVDEVYSYNEQFF.

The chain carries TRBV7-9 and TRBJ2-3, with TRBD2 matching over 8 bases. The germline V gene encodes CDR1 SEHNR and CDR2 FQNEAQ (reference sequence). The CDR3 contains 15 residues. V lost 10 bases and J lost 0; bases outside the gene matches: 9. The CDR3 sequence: CATYRSSGSTDTQYF. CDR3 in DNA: TGTGCCACTTACCGGTCTAGCGGGAGCACAGATACGCAGTATTTT. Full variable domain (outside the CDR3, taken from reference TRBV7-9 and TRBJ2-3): DTGVSQNPRHKITKRGQNVTFRCDPISEHNRLYWYRQTLGQGPEFLTYFQNEAQLEKSRLLSDRFSAERPKGSFSTLEIQRTEQGDSAMYLCATYRSSGSTDTQYFGPGTRLTVL.

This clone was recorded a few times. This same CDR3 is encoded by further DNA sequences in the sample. The CDR3 spells CASSLSSYEQYF. CDR3 DNA sequence: TGTGCCAGCAGCTTGAGCTCCTACGAGCAGTACTTC. This sequence joins TRBV7-2 and TRBJ2-7; no firm D call. Deletions cut 3 bases from V and 0 bases from J, with 3 bases between. CDR1 is SGHTA, CDR2 FQGNSA, per germline. This CDR3 is built from 12 residues.

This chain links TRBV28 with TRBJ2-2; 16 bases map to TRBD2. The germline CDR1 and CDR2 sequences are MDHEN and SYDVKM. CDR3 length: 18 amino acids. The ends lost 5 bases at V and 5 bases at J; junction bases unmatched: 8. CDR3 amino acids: CASSPGTSGRAGTGELFF. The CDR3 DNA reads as TGTGCCAGCAGTCCCGGGACTAGCGGGAGGGCGGGAACCGGGGAGCTGTTTTTT.

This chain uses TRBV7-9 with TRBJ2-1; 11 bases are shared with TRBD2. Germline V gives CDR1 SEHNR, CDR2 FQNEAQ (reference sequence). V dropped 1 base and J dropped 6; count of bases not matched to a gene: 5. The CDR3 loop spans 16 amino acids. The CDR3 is CASSLVGLAGGNEQFF. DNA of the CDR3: TGTGCCAGCAGCTTAGTGGGGCTAGCGGGGGGCAATGAGCAGTTCTTC.

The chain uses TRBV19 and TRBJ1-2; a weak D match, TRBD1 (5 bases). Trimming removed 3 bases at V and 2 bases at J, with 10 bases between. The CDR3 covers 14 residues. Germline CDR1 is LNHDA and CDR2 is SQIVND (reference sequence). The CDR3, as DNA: TGTGCCAGTAGTATGATGACAGTAAACTATGGCTACACCTTC. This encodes CASSMMTVNYGYTF. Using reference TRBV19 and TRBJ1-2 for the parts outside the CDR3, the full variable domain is DGGITQSPKYLFRKEGQNVTLSCEQNLNHDAMYWYRQDPGQGLRLIYYSQIVNDFQKGDIAEGYSVSREKKESFPLTVTSAQKNPTAFYLCASSMMTVNYGYTFGSGTRLTVV.

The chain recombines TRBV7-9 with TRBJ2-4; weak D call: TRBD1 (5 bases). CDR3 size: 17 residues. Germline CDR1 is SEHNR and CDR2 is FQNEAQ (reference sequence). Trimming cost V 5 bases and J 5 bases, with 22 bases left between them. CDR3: CASSGIAGLIFENIQYF. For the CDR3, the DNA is TGTGCCAGCAGCGGCATTGCAGGGTTAATATTCGAAAACATTCAGTACTTC.

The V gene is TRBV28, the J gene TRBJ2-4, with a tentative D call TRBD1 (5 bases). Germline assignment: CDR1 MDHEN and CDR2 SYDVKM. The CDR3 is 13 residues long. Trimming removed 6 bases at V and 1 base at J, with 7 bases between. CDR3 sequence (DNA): TGTGCCAGCAGGGGGCAGGCCAAAAACATTCAGTACTTC. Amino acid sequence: CASRGQAKNIQYF. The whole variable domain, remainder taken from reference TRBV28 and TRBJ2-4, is DVKVTQSSRYLVKRTGEKVFLECVQDMDHENMFWYRQDPGLGLRLIYFSYDVKMKEKGDIPEGYSVSREKKERFSLILESASTNQTSMYLCASRGQAKNIQYFGAGTRLSVL.